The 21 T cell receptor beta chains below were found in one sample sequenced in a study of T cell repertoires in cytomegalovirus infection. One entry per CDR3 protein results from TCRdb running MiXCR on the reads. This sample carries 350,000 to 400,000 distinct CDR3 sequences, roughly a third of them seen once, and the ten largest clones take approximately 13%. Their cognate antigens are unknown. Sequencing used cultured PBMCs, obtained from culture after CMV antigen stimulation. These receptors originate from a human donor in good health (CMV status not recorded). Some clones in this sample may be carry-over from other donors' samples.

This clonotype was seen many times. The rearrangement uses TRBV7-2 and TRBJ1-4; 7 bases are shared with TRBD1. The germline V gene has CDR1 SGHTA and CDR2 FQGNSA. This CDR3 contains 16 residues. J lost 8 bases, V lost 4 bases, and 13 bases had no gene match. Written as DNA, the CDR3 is TGTGCCAGCAGCTCGGGGGCAACAGGGGACTACGAAAAACTGTTTTTT. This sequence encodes CASSSGATGDYEKLFF.

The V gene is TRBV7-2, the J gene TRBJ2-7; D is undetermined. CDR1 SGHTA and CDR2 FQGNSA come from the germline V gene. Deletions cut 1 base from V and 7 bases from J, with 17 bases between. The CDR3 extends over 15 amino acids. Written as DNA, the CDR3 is TGTGCCAGCAGCTTAGGAATTGATCGGGCGAGTGAGCAGTACTTC. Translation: CASSLGIDRASEQYF.

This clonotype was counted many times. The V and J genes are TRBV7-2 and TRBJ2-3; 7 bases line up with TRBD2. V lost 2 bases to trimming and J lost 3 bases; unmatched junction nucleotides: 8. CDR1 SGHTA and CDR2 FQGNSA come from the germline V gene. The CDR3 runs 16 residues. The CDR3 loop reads CASSLTGGRRTDTQYF. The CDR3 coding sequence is TGTGCCAGCAGCTTAACGGGCGGGAGAAGGACAGATACGCAGTATTTT. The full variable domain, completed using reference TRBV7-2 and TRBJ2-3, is GAGVSQSPSNKVTEKGKDVELRCDPISGHTALYWYRQSLGQGLEFLIYFQGNSAPDKSGLPSDRFSAERTGGSVSTLTIQRTQQEDSAVYLCASSLTGGRRTDTQYFGPGTRLTVL.

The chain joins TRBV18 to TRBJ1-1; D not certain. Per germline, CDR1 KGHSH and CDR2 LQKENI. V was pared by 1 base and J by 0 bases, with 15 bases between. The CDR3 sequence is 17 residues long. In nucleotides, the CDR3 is TGTGCCAGCTCACCACGGGCCCTGGCGGGGTTGAACACTGAAGCTTTCTTT. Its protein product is CASSPRALAGLNTEAFF.

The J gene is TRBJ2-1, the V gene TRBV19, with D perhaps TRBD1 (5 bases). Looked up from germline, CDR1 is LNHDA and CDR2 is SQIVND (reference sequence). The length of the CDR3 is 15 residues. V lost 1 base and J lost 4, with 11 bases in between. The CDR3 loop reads CASSIGQGRYNEQFF. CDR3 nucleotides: TGTGCCAGTAGTATAGGCCAGGGTCGATACAATGAGCAGTTCTTC.

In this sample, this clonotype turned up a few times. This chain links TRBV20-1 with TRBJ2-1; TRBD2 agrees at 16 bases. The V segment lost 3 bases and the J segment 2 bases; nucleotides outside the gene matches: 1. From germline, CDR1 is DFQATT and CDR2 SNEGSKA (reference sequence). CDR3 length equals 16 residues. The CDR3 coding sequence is TGCAGTGCTAGGGGGACTAGCGGGAGGGCCTACAATGAGCAGTTCTTC. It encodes CSARGTSGRAYNEQFF.

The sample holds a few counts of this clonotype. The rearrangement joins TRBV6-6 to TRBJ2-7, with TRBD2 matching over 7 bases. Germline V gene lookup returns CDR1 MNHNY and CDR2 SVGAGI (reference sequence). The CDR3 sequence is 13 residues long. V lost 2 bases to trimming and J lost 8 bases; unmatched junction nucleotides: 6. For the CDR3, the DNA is TGTGCCAGCAGTTACGAGGTCGGGAGGAAGCAGTACGTC. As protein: CASSYEVGRKQYV.

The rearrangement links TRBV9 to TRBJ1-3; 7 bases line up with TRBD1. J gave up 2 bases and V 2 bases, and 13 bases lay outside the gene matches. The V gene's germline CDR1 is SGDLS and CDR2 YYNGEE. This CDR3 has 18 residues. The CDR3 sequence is CASSVSGGYPKTGNTIYF. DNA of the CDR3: TGTGCCAGCAGCGTCTCAGGGGGATATCCGAAAACTGGAAACACCATATATTTT.

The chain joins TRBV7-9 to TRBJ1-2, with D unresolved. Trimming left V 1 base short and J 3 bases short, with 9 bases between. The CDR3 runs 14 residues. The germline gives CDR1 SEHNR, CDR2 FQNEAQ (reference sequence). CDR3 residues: CASSLVGSDYGYTF. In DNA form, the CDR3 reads TGTGCCAGCAGCTTAGTAGGCAGCGACTATGGCTACACCTTC.

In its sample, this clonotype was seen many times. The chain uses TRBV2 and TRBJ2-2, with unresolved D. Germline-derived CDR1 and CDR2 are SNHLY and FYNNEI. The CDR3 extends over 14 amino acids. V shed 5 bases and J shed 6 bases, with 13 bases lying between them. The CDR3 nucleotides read TGTGCCAGCAGTCCTATTGAGAGACCCGGGGAGCTGTTTTTT. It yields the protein CASSPIERPGELFF.

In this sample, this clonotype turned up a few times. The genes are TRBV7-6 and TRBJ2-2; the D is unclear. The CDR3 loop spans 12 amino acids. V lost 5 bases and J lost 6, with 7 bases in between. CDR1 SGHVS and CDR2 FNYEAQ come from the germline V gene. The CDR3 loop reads CASSPLAGELFF. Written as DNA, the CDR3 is TGTGCCAGCAGCCCCTTGGCCGGGGAGCTGTTTTTT. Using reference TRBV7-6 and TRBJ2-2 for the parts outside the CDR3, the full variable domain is GAGVSQSPRYKVTKRGQDVALRCDPISGHVSLYWYRQALGQGPEFLTYFNYEAQQDKSGLPNDRFSAERPEGSISTLTIQRTEQRDSAMYRCASSPLAGELFFGEGSRLTVL.

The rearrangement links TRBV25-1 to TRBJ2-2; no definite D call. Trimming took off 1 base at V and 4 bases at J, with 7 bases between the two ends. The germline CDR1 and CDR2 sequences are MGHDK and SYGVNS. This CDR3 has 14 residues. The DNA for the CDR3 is TGTGCCAGCAGTGAATTTTCAGGCACCGGGGAGCTGTTTTTT. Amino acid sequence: CASSEFSGTGELFF.

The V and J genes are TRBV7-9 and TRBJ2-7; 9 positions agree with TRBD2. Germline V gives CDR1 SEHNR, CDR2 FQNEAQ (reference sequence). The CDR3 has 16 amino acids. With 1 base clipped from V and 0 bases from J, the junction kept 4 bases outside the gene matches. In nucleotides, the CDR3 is TGTGCCAGCAGCTTAGAGTCTAGCGGGGTCTCCTACGAGCAGTACGTC. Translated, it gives CASSLESSGVSYEQYV.

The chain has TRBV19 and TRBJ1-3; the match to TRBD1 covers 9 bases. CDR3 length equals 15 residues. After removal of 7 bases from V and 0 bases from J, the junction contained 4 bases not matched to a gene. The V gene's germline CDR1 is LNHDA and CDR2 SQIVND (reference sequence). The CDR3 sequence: CASIPTGGSGNTIYF. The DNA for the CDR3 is TGTGCCAGTATCCCGACAGGGGGCTCTGGAAACACCATATATTTT. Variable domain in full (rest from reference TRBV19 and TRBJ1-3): DGGITQSPKYLFRKEGQNVTLSCEQNLNHDAMYWYRQDPGQGLRLIYYSQIVNDFQKGDIAEGYSVSREKKESFPLTVTSAQKNPTAFYLCASIPTGGSGNTIYFGEGSWLTVV.

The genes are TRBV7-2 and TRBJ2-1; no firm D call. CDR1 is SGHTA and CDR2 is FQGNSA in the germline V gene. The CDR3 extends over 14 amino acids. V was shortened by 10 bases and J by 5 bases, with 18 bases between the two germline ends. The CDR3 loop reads CATATTSFDNEQFF. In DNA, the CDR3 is TGTGCCACCGCTACTACCAGCTTTGACAATGAGCAGTTCTTC.

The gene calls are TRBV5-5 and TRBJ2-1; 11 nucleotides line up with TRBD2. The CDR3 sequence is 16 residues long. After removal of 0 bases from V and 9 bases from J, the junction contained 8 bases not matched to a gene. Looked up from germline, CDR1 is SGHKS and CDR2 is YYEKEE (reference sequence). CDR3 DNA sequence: TGTGCCAGCAGCTTGGCCATAGCGGGAGGGCCGGGTGAGCAGTTCTTC. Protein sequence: CASSLAIAGGPGEQFF.

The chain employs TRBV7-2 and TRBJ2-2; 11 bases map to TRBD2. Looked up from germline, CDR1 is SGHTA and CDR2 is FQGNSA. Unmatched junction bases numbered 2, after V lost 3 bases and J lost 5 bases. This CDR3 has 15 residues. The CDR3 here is CASSFRTSGTGELFF. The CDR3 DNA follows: TGTGCCAGCAGCTTCCGGACTAGCGGGACCGGGGAGCTGTTTTTT.

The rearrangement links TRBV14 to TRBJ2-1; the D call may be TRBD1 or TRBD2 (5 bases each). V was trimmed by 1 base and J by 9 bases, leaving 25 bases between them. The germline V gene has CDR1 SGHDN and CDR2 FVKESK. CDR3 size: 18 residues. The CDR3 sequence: CASSQAHVTGLARGEQFF. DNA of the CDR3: TGTGCCAGCAGCCAAGCTCATGTCACGGGGCTGGCGAGGGGTGAGCAGTTCTTC.

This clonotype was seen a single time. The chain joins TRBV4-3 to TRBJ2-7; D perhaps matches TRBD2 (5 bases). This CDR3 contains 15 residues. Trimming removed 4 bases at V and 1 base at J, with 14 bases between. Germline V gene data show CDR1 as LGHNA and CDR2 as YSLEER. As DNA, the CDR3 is TGCGCCAGCAGCCGGGCGGCAGGCGGGTCCTACGAGCAGTACGTC. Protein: CASSRAAGGSYEQYV.

The CDR3 DNA follows: TGTGCCAGCTCACCGACAAGGGACTACAATGAGCAGTTCTTC. Translated, it gives CASSPTRDYNEQFF. The V call is TRBV18, the J call TRBJ2-1; no reliable D call. The germline CDR1 and CDR2 sequences are KGHSH and LQKENI. The CDR3 has 14 residues. V lost 3 bases and J lost 3, with 9 bases in between.

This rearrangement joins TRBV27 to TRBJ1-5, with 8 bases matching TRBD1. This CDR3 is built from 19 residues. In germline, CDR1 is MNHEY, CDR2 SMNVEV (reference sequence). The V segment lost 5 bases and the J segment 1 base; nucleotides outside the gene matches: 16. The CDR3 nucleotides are TGTGCCAGCAGTATCTCCCCCGGGACAGGTGCACTCAGCAATCAGCCCCAGCATTTT. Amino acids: CASSISPGTGALSNQPQHF.